Shown below are 19 T cell receptor beta chains from a single sample sequenced in a study of T cells in localized non-small cell lung cancer. Profiled with immunoSEQ multiplex PCR; TCRdb holds only in-frame clones, not every one. The sample carries 2,500 to 3,000 clones, roughly 31% recorded once. Sequencing used lung tumor tissue, obtained before any cancer treatment. These receptors were taken from a man aged 40 to 69 with stage II squamous cell lung carcinoma.

The CDR3 sequence is CSVEGTSGRAEQYF. Written as DNA, the CDR3 is TGCAGCGTTGAGGGGACTAGCGGGAGGGCCGAGCAGTACTTC. This chain joins TRBV29-1 and TRBJ2-7; 16 nucleotides agree with TRBD2. J gave up 6 bases and V 3 bases, and 2 bases lay outside the gene matches. There are 14 residues in the CDR3. Per the germline V gene, CDR1 is SQVTM and CDR2 is ANQGSEA.

This clone was counted only a few times. The CDR3 region is CASSLNPSSETQYF. CDR3 DNA: TGTGCCAGCAGCTTAAACCCTAGCAGTGAGACCCAGTACTTC. V and J are TRBV7-5 and TRBJ2-5; the listed D gene, TRBD2, was not tested against the DNA. TRBV7-5 is an annotated pseudogene. This CDR3 spans 14 amino acids.

V gene TRBV6-8 combines with J gene TRBJ1-4; TRBD1 matches 8 bases. CDR1 MNHGY and CDR2 SAAAGT come from the germline V gene. V trimming: 3 bases; J trimming: 6 bases; junction bases outside the gene matches: 15. There are 18 residues in the CDR3. The CDR3 reads CASSYLTYGQGYDEKLFF. CDR3 DNA sequence: TGTGCCAGCAGTTATCTAACCTATGGACAGGGATATGATGAAAAACTGTTTTTT.

V and J are TRBV2 and TRBJ1-2, with no clear D. V dropped 6 bases and J dropped 2 bases, with 7 bases sitting between them. The CDR3 is 12 amino acids. CDR1 and CDR2 (germline): SNHLY, FYNNEI. CDR3 in amino acids: CASRGANYGYTF. As DNA, the CDR3 is TGTGCCAGCAGAGGCGCGAACTATGGCTACACCTTC.

By sample fraction, this clone is medium-sized (0.01 to 0.1%). The chain recombines TRBV10-3 with TRBJ1-1, with D unresolved. The ends were cut back, 0 bases at V and 6 bases at J, with 8 bases in the middle. The CDR3 spans 13 residues. CDR1 and CDR2 (germline): ENHRY, SYGVKD. CDR3 DNA: TGTGCCATCAGTGAGTCTGGGGTTCCTGAAGCTTTCTTT. Residues: CAISESGVPEAFF.

This clone was seen a few times. The DNA of the CDR3 is TGTGCCAGTAGTGCGACAGGGGCCTACGAGCAGTACTTC. This codes for CASSATGAYEQYF. This sequence joins TRBV19 and TRBJ2-7; TRBD1 agrees at 8 bases. The germline gives CDR1 LNHDA, CDR2 SQIVND (reference sequence). The length of the CDR3 is 13 residues. Germline trimming cut 5 bases from V and 2 bases from J; bases unmatched to any gene: 2. The whole variable domain, filled in from reference TRBV19 and TRBJ2-7, reads DGGITQSPKYLFRKEGQNVTLSCEQNLNHDAMYWYRQDPGQGLRLIYYSQIVNDFQKGDIAEGYSVSREKKESFPLTVTSAQKNPTAFYLCASSATGAYEQYFGPGTRLTVT.

By proportion, this clone is medium-sized. This sequence joins TRBV6-8 and TRBJ2-7; D may correspond to TRBD1 or TRBD2 (5 bases each). V was clipped by 4 bases and J by 7 bases, with 17 bases between them. The V gene's germline CDR1 is MNHGY and CDR2 SAAAGT. CDR3 length equals 14 residues. The DNA of the CDR3 is TGTGCCAGCAGTTCCCGCAGGGCGGGCCAAGAGCAGTACTTC. It encodes CASSSRRAGQEQYF.

The chain recombines TRBV18 with TRBJ2-4, with 7 bases lining up with TRBD1. The CDR3 length is 15 residues. Germline CDR1 is KGHSH and CDR2 is LQKENI. J was trimmed by 9 bases and V by 2 bases; bases with no gene match: 10. The CDR3 bases are TGTGCCAGCTCACCAACTGGACAGGCCTCAGGCATTCAGTACTTC. Protein: CASSPTGQASGIQYF.

This clone was seen only a few times. The chain combines TRBV6-8 with TRBJ2-1; 9 positions agree with TRBD1. The germline gives CDR1 MNHGY, CDR2 SAAAGT. The CDR3 covers 12 residues. The junction had 5 bases not matched to a gene; V was cut back by 10 bases and J by 7 bases. CDR3 in amino acids: CATRTGVNEQFF. CDR3 nucleotides: TGTGCCACCAGGACAGGGGTGAATGAGCAGTTCTTC.

The V call is TRBV4-1, the J call TRBJ2-1; D is tentatively TRBD1 or TRBD2 (6 bases each). From germline, CDR1 is MGHRA and CDR2 YSYEKL. Trimming left V 0 bases short and J 9 bases short, with 15 bases between. The CDR3 covers 15 residues. The CDR3 bases are TGCGCCAGCAGCCAAGATGATGGGGGGCTAACTGAGCAGTTCTTC. Protein sequence: CASSQDDGGLTEQFF.

The chain recombines TRBV19 with TRBJ1-1; D possibly corresponds to TRBD1 (5 bases). V lost 6 bases, J lost 2 bases, and 16 bases lay in between. Per the germline V gene, CDR1 is LNHDA and CDR2 is SQIVND (reference sequence). The CDR3 runs 15 residues. In DNA form, the CDR3 reads TGTGCCAGTAGGGGACCGGCAGGAGTTAACACTGAAGCTTTCTTT. Its protein is CASRGPAGVNTEAFF.

This clone was detected a few times. V usage is TRBV2 and J usage is TRBJ2-7; TRBD1 is a possible D gene (6 bases). V shed 9 bases and J shed 5 bases, with 17 bases lying between them. The CDR3 runs to 13 residues. Germline values: CDR1 SNHLY, CDR2 FYNNEI. The CDR3 DNA is TGTGCCAGAGGGACACCGGGTTCGAACGAGCAGTACTTC. Translated: CARGTPGSNEQYF.

This clone was detected only a few times. The chain combines TRBV28 with TRBJ2-1; TRBD2 aligns across 8 bases. Germline V gene sequence: CDR1 MDHEN, CDR2 SYDVKM. The CDR3 runs 15 residues. Losses at the gene ends were 5 bases for V and 1 base for J; bases not matched to a gene: 4. The CDR3 protein is CASSLGLASYNEQFF. The DNA for the CDR3 is TGTGCCAGCAGTCTCGGACTAGCTTCCTACAATGAGCAGTTCTTC.

This chain connects TRBV9 to TRBJ2-2; no firm D call. V was trimmed by 5 bases and J by 5 bases, leaving 13 bases between them. The CDR3 sequence is 14 residues long. CDR1 and CDR2 (germline): SGDLS, YYNGEE. CDR3 loop: CASSDWGPTGELFF. The DNA of the CDR3 is TGTGCCAGCAGTGATTGGGGTCCGACCGGGGAGCTGTTTTTT.

This clone has more than one count but fewer than ten. The chain is built from TRBV10-2 and TRBJ2-3, with 8 bases aligning to TRBD1. Germline V CDR1 and CDR2: WSHSY, SAAADI. V was pared by 6 bases and J by 6 bases, with 11 bases of the junction left unmatched. The CDR3 spans 15 residues. The CDR3 is CASSPGQEPLDTQYF. CDR3 coding DNA: TGCGCCAGCAGCCCGGGACAGGAGCCTTTGGATACGCAGTATTTT.

The gene calls are TRBV19 and TRBJ1-2; TRBD1 is a possible D gene (5 bases). Germline V lookup: CDR1 LNHDA, CDR2 SQIVND (reference sequence). This CDR3 has 13 residues. V lost 3 bases to trimming and J lost 5 bases, with 10 bases between them. CDR3 sequence (DNA): TGTGCCAGTAGTATCGGCAGGGTTTATGGCTACACCTTC. Protein sequence: CASSIGRVYGYTF.

The V call is TRBV4-1, the J call TRBJ1-1; unclear D gene. The CDR3 extends over 15 amino acids. Germline CDR1 reads MGHRA; CDR2 reads YSYEKL. Trimming shortened V by 1 base and J by 0 bases, and 9 bases separated the two germline ends. The CDR3 DNA reads as TGCGCCAGCAGCCAAGTTGGGGAATTGAACACTGAAGCTTTCTTT. The encoded protein is CASSQVGELNTEAFF.

The chain is built from TRBV15 and TRBJ1-3; D not resolved. The V end was cut by 5 bases, the J end by 8 bases, with 19 bases between. CDR1 is LNHNV and CDR2 is YYDKDF in the germline V gene (reference sequence). The CDR3 totals 15 residues. As DNA, the CDR3 is TGTGCCACCAGCCCTACCCCCGCCTCCCGAGACACCATATATTTT. Translated, it gives CATSPTPASRDTIYF.

J is TRBJ2-7 and V is TRBV11-3; 7 bases match TRBD2. Germline loops: CDR1 SGHNT, CDR2 YENEEA. The CDR3 runs to 14 residues. With 2 bases clipped from V and 3 bases from J, the junction kept 4 bases outside the gene matches. The CDR3 reads CASSLTGLVYEQYF. In DNA, the CDR3 is TGTGCCAGCAGCTTAACTGGACTAGTCTACGAGCAGTACTTC.